This is a list of T cell receptor beta chains from one sample in a study of cytomegalovirus exposure and HLA in healthy donors. Clones were read by immunoSEQ multiplex PCR, and TCRdb kept only the in-frame ones, dropping some. The sample shows about 31,000 clones, roughly 44% of them seen only once. The sequencing input was PBMCs. The receptor set was obtained from a woman aged 45-60 years in good health and CMV-seronegative. Both conserved end residues are part of each CDR3. Each record gives: clone size, J gene, V gene, D gene, CDR3 DNA, CDR3 protein. The D gene is left open where the match is weak. The size entry is marked missing in some rows and otherwise reads once, few, many or a size class.

- TRBJ2-1 TRBV7-6 TRBD2 TGTGCCAGCAGCTTACTCTCCCGTGGGGGGGATGAGCAGTTCTTC CASSLLSRGGDEQFF
- TRBJ1-1 TRBV6-5 TRBD1 TGTGCCAGCACCAGATGGGACAGCGTGGGCACTGAAGCTTTCTTT CASTRWDSVGTEAFF
few TRBJ1-4 TRBV5-1 TRBD1 TGCGCCAGCAGCGGGGGACAGGCGTTTAATGAAAAACTGTTTTTT CASSGGQAFNEKLFF
few TRBJ1-5 TRBV2 - TGTGCCAGCAGTGAATCTCTGGGGGCAGGGCTAAGGAATCAGCCCCAGCATTTT CASSESLGAGLRNQPQHF
few TRBJ2-2 TRBV2 TRBD2 TGTGCCAGCTTACGCGGGACTAGCGGGAGTTCCGGGGAGCTGTTTTTT CASLRGTSGSSGELFF
- TRBJ2-3 TRBV7-3 - TGTGCCAGCAGCTTAATGATAGGGAGAGCGACAGATACGCAGTATTTT CASSLMIGRATDTQYF
- TRBJ1-1 TRBV7-9 - TGTGCCAGCAGCCCTGGACAGTTCGGGAACACTGAAGCTTTCTTT CASSPGQFGNTEAFF
- TRBJ2-3 TRBV19 - TGTGCCAGTAGTATGTACGGCGCCGGGGGAGATACGCAGTATTTT CASSMYGAGGDTQYF
- TRBJ1-3 TRBV28 - TGTGCCAGCACCCTAATTAGTGGAAACACCATATATTTT CASTLISGNTIYF
- TRBJ2-3 TRBV4-1 TRBD2 TGCGCCAGCAGCCAAGGGGGCTGGCGGGAGGGAAATACGCAGTATTTT CASSQGGWREGNTQYF
- TRBJ2-7 TRBV2 TRBD1 TGTGCCAGCATCCCCCGGGACAGGGGGTCCTACGAGCAGTACTTC CASIPRDRGSYEQYF
- TRBJ1-2 TRBV6-5 - TGTGCCAGCAGAAACGGGGGGGGAAGTAACTATGGCTACACCTTC CASRNGGGSNYGYTF
- TRBJ1-4 TRBV19 - TGTGCCAGTAGGGCTAGGACATACGTTAATGAAAAACTGTTTTTT CASRARTYVNEKLFF
few TRBJ1-1 TRBV6-5 TRBD1 TGTGCCAGCACCGTAGGACAGGGGGTTACTGAAGCTTTCTTT CASTVGQGVTEAFF
- TRBJ2-1 TRBV27 - TGTGCCAGCAGCCTGACAGATTTCAATGAGCAGTTCTTC CASSLTDFNEQFF
- TRBJ2-5 TRBV13 - TGTGCCAGCAGCACCTGGGGGCAGGGGTTGATCCAAGAGACCCAGTACTTC CASSTWGQGLIQETQYF
once TRBJ1-3 TRBV28 TRBD1 TGTGCCAGCAAACTGACAGGGGCTGGTGGAAACACCATATATTTT CASKLTGAGGNTIYF
few TRBJ1-2 TRBV27 TRBD1 TGTGCCAGCAGAAGAACAGGGGACTATGGCTACACCTTC CASRRTGDYGYTF
- TRBJ1-2 TRBV2 TRBD1 TGTGCCAGCAGTGGGACAGGGGGCGTGAGGCACTATGGCTACACCTTC CASSGTGGVRHYGYTF
few TRBJ1-4 TRBV16 - TGTGCCAGCAGCTGGGGCGAGCGTGAAAAACTGTTTTTT CASSWGEREKLFF
- TRBJ2-7 TRBV6-4 TRBD2 TGTGCCAGCAGTGACAGAGCGGGGGGGCATGGCGAGCAGTACTTC CASSDRAGGHGEQYF
few TRBJ1-2 TRBV27 - TGTGCCAGCAGTTTATGGGGGGACGGTAACTATGGCTACACCTTC CASSLWGDGNYGYTF
few TRBJ1-2 TRBV28 TRBD1 TGTGCCACCCTTAGACAGGGGCCTAGGTATGGCTACACCTTC CATLRQGPRYGYTF
- TRBJ1-3 TRBV15 - TGTGCCACCAGCAGGGACCCGGGGGGCTCTGGAAACACCATATATTTT CATSRDPGGSGNTIYF
few TRBJ1-2 TRBV6-5 - TGTGCCAGCAGTTACGGGCAGTCCCCGGGAGGCTACACCTTC CASSYGQSPGGYTF
- TRBJ2-3 TRBV5-1 TRBD2 TGCGCCAGCACCCAAGGGACTAGCGCGGATACGCAGTATTTT CASTQGTSADTQYF
few TRBJ2-3 TRBV5-1 TRBD2 TGCGCCAGCAGCTTGAGCCCCACGGGACTAGCGGGAGTAAGCAGCACAGATACGCAGTATTTT CASSLSPTGLAGVSSTDTQYF
- TRBJ2-6 TRBV30 TRBD1 TGTGCCTGGAACTACAGGGGCGGATTCTCTGGGGCCAACGTCCTGACTTTC CAWNYRGGFSGANVLTF
- TRBJ2-7 TRBV2 - TGTGCCAGCAGAACTGACAGGATGGCCTACGAGCAGTACTTC CASRTDRMAYEQYF
few TRBJ2-7 TRBV7-2 - TGTGCCAGCAGCTTACACAGCCACTACGAGCAGTACTTC CASSLHSHYEQYF
- TRBJ2-1 TRBV7-9 - TGTGCCAGCAGTCGGACACCAAGCTCCTACAATGAGCAGTTCTTC CASSRTPSSYNEQFF
few TRBJ2-1 TRBV5-1 - TGCGCCAGCAGCTTGGGTCCGGGGAATGAGCAGTTCTTC CASSLGPGNEQFF